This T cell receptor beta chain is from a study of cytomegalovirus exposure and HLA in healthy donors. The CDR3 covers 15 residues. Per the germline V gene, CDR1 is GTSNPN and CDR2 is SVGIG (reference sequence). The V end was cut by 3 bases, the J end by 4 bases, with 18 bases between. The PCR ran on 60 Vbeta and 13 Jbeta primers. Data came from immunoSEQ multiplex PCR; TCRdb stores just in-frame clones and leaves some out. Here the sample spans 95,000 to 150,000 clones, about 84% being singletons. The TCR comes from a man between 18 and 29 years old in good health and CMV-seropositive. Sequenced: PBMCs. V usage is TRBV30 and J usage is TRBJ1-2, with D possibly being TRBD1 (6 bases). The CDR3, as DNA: TGTGCCTGGAGGCCCCGGGGCAGGGGAACCTATGGCTACACCTTC. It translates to CAWRPRGRGTYGYTF.